This entry lists 19 T cell receptor beta chains sequenced from one sample in a study of T-cell memory formation after mild COVID-19. Via MiXCR, TCRdb re-called the 5' RACE reads, giving one row per CDR3 protein. The sample has just under 550,000 distinct CDR3 sequences, over 20% seen once. Sequencing was done on a sample of PBMCs or a T cell subset sorted from them (not recorded which). The receptors were gathered from an adult woman who had mild COVID-19 (a few samples of this study predate the infection). Cell type and time point are not known.

This chain links TRBV6-6 with TRBJ1-1; D is perhaps TRBD1 (6 bases). Trimming shortened V by 5 bases and J by 11 bases, and 18 bases separated the two germline ends. CDR1 and CDR2 from the germline V gene are MNHNY and SVGAGI (reference sequence). This CDR3 comprises 13 residues. CDR3 residues: CASSPDSTVSAFF. CDR3 DNA sequence: TGTGCCAGCAGTCCGGACAGCACCGTATCGGCTTTCTTT.

This clonotype showed up just a few times. Written as DNA, the CDR3 is TGTGCCAGCAGCTTTTTCCGCAGCCTCTACAATGAGCAGTTCTTC. Protein sequence: CASSFFRSLYNEQFF. This chain connects TRBV7-9 to TRBJ2-1; D remains unclear. CDR1 and CDR2 (germline): SEHNR, FQNEAQ (reference sequence). This CDR3 is built from 15 residues. V lost 3 bases and J lost 3, with 12 bases in between.

This clonotype was seen more than once but under ten times. The V call is TRBV9, the J call TRBJ2-7; D not resolved. V dropped 0 bases and J dropped 7 bases, with 11 bases sitting between them. The CDR3 has 13 amino acids. The germline CDR1 and CDR2 sequences are SGDLS and YYNGEE. In DNA form, the CDR3 reads TGTGCCAGCAGCGTAGGGGATGTCGAGGAGCAGTACTTC. This sequence encodes CASSVGDVEEQYF.

This chain links TRBV20-1 with TRBJ2-3; TRBD2 might be the D (5 bases). This CDR3 is built from 13 residues. V was shortened by 1 base and J by 1 base, with 6 bases between the two germline ends. The germline V gene encodes CDR1 DFQATT and CDR2 SNEGSKA (reference sequence). In nucleotides, the CDR3 is TGCAGTGCTAGAGGGGGAGGCACAGATACGCAGTATTTT. Translation: CSARGGGTDTQYF.

There are a few counts of this clonotype. The chain employs TRBV7-3 and TRBJ2-1; 8 nucleotides line up with TRBD2. Germline V gene data show CDR1 as SGHTA and CDR2 as FQGTGA. V trimming: 5 bases; J trimming: 5 bases; junction bases outside the gene matches: 8. The CDR3 consists of 15 residues. CDR3 nucleotide sequence: TGTGCCAGCAGCGTGCACGGGGGGGCCAACAATGAGCAGTTCTTC. Protein: CASSVHGGANNEQFF.

A few counts support this clonotype. The CDR3, as DNA: TGTGCCAGCAGTTACGCCGGACAGGGGAGTCCCTACGAGCAGTACTTC. This translates into CASSYAGQGSPYEQYF. The V call is TRBV12-3 or TRBV12-4, the J call TRBJ2-7, with 9 bases aligning to TRBD1. V shed 4 bases and J 2 bases; nucleotides not matched to a gene: 9. The CDR3 consists of 16 residues.

This clonotype turned up a few times. V gene TRBV15 combines with J gene TRBJ2-1, with D uncertain. Looked up from germline, CDR1 is LNHNV and CDR2 is YYDKDF (reference sequence). Trimming took off 8 bases at V and 8 bases at J, with 16 bases between the two ends. The CDR3 length is 13 residues. CDR3 residues: CATSRPGTDEQFF. The CDR3 DNA reads TGTGCCACCTCCCGCCCAGGAACAGATGAGCAGTTCTTC.

The J gene is TRBJ1-2, the V gene TRBV12-5; 11 bases agree with TRBD1. The length of the CDR3 is 16 residues. After removal of 4 bases from V and 1 base from J, the junction contained 5 bases not matched to a gene. The germline V gene encodes CDR1 LGHNT and CDR2 FRNRAP. CDR3 coding DNA: TGTGCTAGTGGTTCGCCAGGGACAGGGGGTAACTATGGCTACACCTTC. It codes for CASGSPGTGGNYGYTF. Full variable domain (outside the CDR3, taken from reference TRBV12-5 and TRBJ1-2): DARVTQTPRHKVTEMGQEVTMRCQPILGHNTVFWYRQTMMQGLELLAYFRNRAPLDDSGMPKDRFSAEMPDATLATLKIQPSEPRDSAVYFCASGSPGTGGNYGYTFGSGTRLTVV.

This clonotype has at least ten counts. The rearrangement uses TRBV7-6 and TRBJ2-1; possibly TRBD2 for D (6 bases). The germline V and J ends were trimmed by 2 bases and 3 bases, with 14 bases remaining between them. This CDR3 comprises 16 residues. Germline loops: CDR1 SGHVS, CDR2 FNYEAQ. DNA of the CDR3: TGTGCCAGCAGCTTACCACGGGGGACCAGCTACAATGAGCAGTTCTTC. Encoded protein: CASSLPRGTSYNEQFF.

Only a few counts were recorded for this clonotype. V and J are TRBV11-3 and TRBJ2-3; D gene unclear. Germline CDR1 SGHNT, CDR2 YENEEA. V was trimmed by 6 bases and J by 0 bases, leaving 16 bases between them. CDR3 length: 16 amino acids. CDR3: CASSQRRWSSTDTQYF. The CDR3 nucleotides are TGTGCCAGCAGTCAAAGGAGATGGTCTAGCACAGATACGCAGTATTTT.

This clonotype was recorded once. The gene calls are TRBV29-1 and TRBJ1-1; 9 bases map to TRBD1. The CDR3 extends over 12 amino acids. With V trimmed by 5 bases and J by 5 bases, 3 bases remained unmatched. CDR1 and CDR2 (germline): SQVTM, ANQGSEA. The chain's CDR3 is CSVRQGGTEAFF. The DNA of the CDR3 is TGCAGCGTTAGACAGGGGGGGACTGAAGCTTTCTTT.

This clonotype was seen only a few times. The CDR3 DNA reads TGTGCCACCAGTGACCCGGGACAGGTAGGCAATGAGCAGTTCTTC. The encoded protein is CATSDPGQVGNEQFF. This sequence joins TRBV24-1 and TRBJ2-1; 8 bases align to TRBD1. Germline assignment: CDR1 KGHDR and CDR2 SFDVKD. The CDR3 loop spans 15 amino acids. V was pared by 4 bases and J by 6 bases, with 7 bases of the junction left unmatched.

The chain is built from TRBV7-3 and TRBJ2-1, with D perhaps being TRBD1 or TRBD2 (6 bases each). The ends were cut back, 10 bases at V and 9 bases at J, with 22 bases in the middle. Germline loops: CDR1 SGHTA, CDR2 FQGTGA. The CDR3 runs 14 residues. CDR3 nucleotide sequence: TGTGCCACCCAGTCCAGCTGGGGGGCCAGTGAGCAGTTCTTC. Protein: CATQSSWGASEQFF.

The genes are TRBV4-1 and TRBJ2-5; D ambiguous. The germline CDR1 and CDR2 sequences are MGHRA and YSYEKL. V was clipped by 7 bases and J by 4 bases, with 16 bases between them. The length of the CDR3 is 14 residues. CDR3 sequence (DNA): TGCGCCAGCACCGAAGGCGTAGGGCCAGAGACCCAGTACTTC. This codes for CASTEGVGPETQYF.

The J gene is TRBJ2-7, the V gene TRBV28; 11 bases agree with TRBD2. The germline V gene encodes CDR1 MDHEN and CDR2 SYDVKM. J gave up 0 bases and V 4 bases, and 5 bases lay outside the gene matches. This CDR3 has 16 residues. This CDR3 reads CASSSTGLADSYEQYF. The CDR3 DNA is TGTGCCAGCAGTTCAACGGGACTAGCGGACTCCTACGAGCAGTACTTC.

The rearrangement uses TRBV10-3 and TRBJ2-5; 7 bases are shared with TRBD2. After removal of 4 bases from V and 3 bases from J, the junction contained 5 bases not matched to a gene. This CDR3 is built from 14 residues. In germline, CDR1 is ENHRY, CDR2 SYGVKD. CDR3 sequence: CAISAGGTKETQYF. CDR3 in DNA: TGTGCCATCAGTGCGGGGGGAACAAAAGAGACCCAGTACTTC.

This clonotype was seen a few times. The rearrangement links TRBV20-1 to TRBJ2-5, with TRBD2 matching 8 bases. This CDR3 has 15 residues. Looked up from germline, CDR1 is DFQATT and CDR2 is SNEGSKA (reference sequence). V was clipped by 5 bases and J by 5 bases; unmatched bases: 13. CDR3 in DNA: TGCAGTGCTCGTACACCGGGACTAGGGGCGGAGACCCAGTACTTC. As protein: CSARTPGLGAETQYF.

This sequence joins TRBV24-1 and TRBJ2-1, with D perhaps TRBD2 (6 bases). This CDR3 is 16 amino acids long. Germline CDR1 KGHDR, CDR2 SFDVKD. The germline V and J ends were trimmed by 7 bases and 0 bases, with 15 bases remaining between them. CDR3: CATSAGGTNSYNEQFF. CDR3 in DNA: TGTGCCACCAGCGCAGGCGGGACGAACTCCTACAATGAGCAGTTCTTC.

The chain links TRBV7-9 to TRBJ2-5; D might be TRBD2 (6 bases). The germline CDR1 and CDR2 sequences are SEHNR and FQNEAQ (reference sequence). This CDR3 region has 15 residues. V was shortened by 3 bases and J by 1 base, with 12 bases between the two germline ends. Here the CDR3 DNA reads TGTGCCAGCAGCTTGCGGGGTCCGGGCCAAGAGACCCAGTACTTC. Protein: CASSLRGPGQETQYF.